Listed below are T cell receptor beta chains from one sample, sequenced in a study of breast tumors, draining lymph nodes, adjacent tissues. TCRdb itself ran the multiplex PCR reads through MiXCR, one entry per CDR3 protein. Here the sample spans more than 250,000 distinct CDR3 sequences, roughly 30% being singletons. The sequencing sample was made of axillary lymph node tissue. Receptors originate from a female donor with breast cancer. Some clones in this sample may be carry-over from other donors' samples. Each CDR3 is given with its conserved first and last residue. The D gene is left open where the match is weak. Clone size, where shown, is once, few, many, or a class for clones that have expanded.

j_gene,v_gene,len,abundance,d_gene,CDR3nt,CDR3aa
TRBJ2-5,TRBV11-3,14,many,-,TGTGCCAGCAGCTTAGGCAAGGGACGTGAGACCCAGTACTTC,CASSLGKGRETQYF
TRBJ2-1,TRBV4-3,15,many,-,TGCGCCAGCAGCCAAGAAAGGACTGAGTACAATGAGCAGTTCTTC,CASSQERTEYNEQFF
TRBJ2-5,TRBV6-5,21,-,TRBD2,TGTGCCAGCAGTGAGACGAAGGAGGGGGTGATAGCGGGAGGGCCCTTGGAGACCCAGTACTTC,CASSETKEGVIAGGPLETQYF
TRBJ2-3,TRBV3-1,16,-,TRBD2,TGTGCCAGCAGCCCCTGGACTAGCGGGTGGACAGATACGCAGTATTTT,CASSPWTSGWTDTQYF
TRBJ1-5,TRBV14,19,-,TRBD1,TGTGCCAGCAGTCTCACAGGGACAGGGGTTTATGGGTTCAATCAGCCCCAGCATTTT,CASSLTGTGVYGFNQPQHF
TRBJ2-1,TRBV12-3/TRBV12-4,13,many,TRBD2,TGTGCCAGCAGTTCTCTCTGGGGGGGTGAGCAGTTCTTC,CASSSLWGGEQFF
TRBJ1-1,TRBV11-2,16,-,TRBD1,TGTGCCAGCAGCTTAGGGGTGGGACAGGGGAACACTGAAGCTTTCTTT,CASSLGVGQGNTEAFF
TRBJ2-2,TRBV7-2,16,many,-,TGTGCCAGCAGCTTAGGGGGGGGCTGGGATTCCGGGGAGCTGTTTTTT,CASSLGGGWDSGELFF
TRBJ2-7,TRBV10-2,13,many,-,TGCGCCAGCAGCAGACAGAGATTCTACGAGCAGTACTTC,CASSRQRFYEQYF
TRBJ1-4,TRBV19,14,many,-,TGTGCCAGTAGTATCCGGCGCGGTGGTGAAAAACTGTTTTTT,CASSIRRGGEKLFF
TRBJ1-2,TRBV6-1,15,many,TRBD1,TGTGCCAGCAGTAGCCCGGGACAGGGCGCGTACGGCTACACCTTC,CASSSPGQGAYGYTF
TRBJ2-7,TRBV7-2,11,many,-,TGTGCCAGCAGCCCCCTAGAGGAGCAGTACTTC,CASSPLEEQYF
TRBJ2-7,TRBV6-1,11,many,-,TGTGCCAGCAGTGAGGGGGGCGAGCAGTACTTC,CASSEGGEQYF
TRBJ1-3,TRBV19,16,many,-,TGTGCCAGTAGTCTTACATTCTCTCACTCTGGAAACACCATATATTTT,CASSLTFSHSGNTIYF
TRBJ2-2,TRBV29-1,14,many,-,TGCAGCGCCGGGACTGGGGGCAACACCGGGGAGCTGTTTTTT,CSAGTGGNTGELFF
TRBJ2-7,TRBV7-2,16,once,TRBD2,TGTGCCAGCAACAAGGGGGCTAGCGGGAGTTACTACGAGCAGTACTTC,CASNKGASGSYYEQYF
TRBJ2-5,TRBV5-5,14,many,TRBD2,TGTGCCAGCTTCGGGAGGGAGGGTAAAGAGACCCAGTACTTC,CASFGREGKETQYF
TRBJ2-1,TRBV4-2,17,-,-,TGTGCCAGCAGCCAAGGTTACAGGGCTACCACCTACAATGGGCAGTTCTTC,CASSQGYRATTYNGQFF
TRBJ2-5,TRBV7-9,12,many,-,TGTGCCAGCAGCGAAGAGATCCCTACCCAGTACTTC,CASSEEIPTQYF
TRBJ2-2,TRBV15,17,many,TRBD2,TGTGCCACCAAGAGGCGAGATAGCGGGAGAAGGACCGGGGAGCTGTTTTTT,CATKRRDSGRRTGELFF